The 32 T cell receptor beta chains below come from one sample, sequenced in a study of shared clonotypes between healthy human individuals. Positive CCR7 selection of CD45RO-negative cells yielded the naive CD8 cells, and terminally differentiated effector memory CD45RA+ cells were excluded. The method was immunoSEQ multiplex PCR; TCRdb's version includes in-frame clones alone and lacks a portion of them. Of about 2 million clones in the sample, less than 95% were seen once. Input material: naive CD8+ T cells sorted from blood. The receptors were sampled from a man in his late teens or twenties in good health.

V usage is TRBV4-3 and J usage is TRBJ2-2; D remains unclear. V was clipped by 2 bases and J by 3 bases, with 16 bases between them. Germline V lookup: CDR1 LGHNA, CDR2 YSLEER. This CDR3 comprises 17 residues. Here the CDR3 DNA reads TGCGCCAGCAGCCAACTGGATGTAGGTCTCGACACCGGGGAGCTGTTTTTT. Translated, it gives CASSQLDVGLDTGELFF.

The chain's CDR3 is CASSLDWTSTDTQYF. In nucleotides, the CDR3 is TGTGCCAGCAGCTTAGATTGGACTAGCACAGATACGCAGTATTTT. The V and J genes are TRBV7-9 and TRBJ2-3; the D gene is possibly TRBD2 (5 bases). The CDR3 sequence is 15 residues long. The germline V gene encodes CDR1 SEHNR and CDR2 FQNEAQ (reference sequence). V was clipped by 1 base and J by 0 bases, with 8 bases between them.

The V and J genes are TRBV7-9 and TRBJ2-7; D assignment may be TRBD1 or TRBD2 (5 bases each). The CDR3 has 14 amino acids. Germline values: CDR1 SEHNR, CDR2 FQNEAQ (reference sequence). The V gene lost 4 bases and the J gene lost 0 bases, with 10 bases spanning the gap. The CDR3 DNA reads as TGTGCCAGCAGCTCCCGGGACCACTCCTACGAGCAGTACTTC. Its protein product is CASSSRDHSYEQYF.

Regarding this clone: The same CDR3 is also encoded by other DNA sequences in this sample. CDR3: CASSLLADYNEQFF. CDR3 nucleotides: TGTGCCAGCAGTTTATTGGCAGACTACAATGAGCAGTTCTTC. The J gene is TRBJ2-1, the V gene TRBV28; the D is unclear. V lost 1 base and J 3 bases, leaving 7 bases between the germline ends. Per the germline V gene, CDR1 is MDHEN and CDR2 is SYDVKM. The CDR3 sequence is 14 residues long.

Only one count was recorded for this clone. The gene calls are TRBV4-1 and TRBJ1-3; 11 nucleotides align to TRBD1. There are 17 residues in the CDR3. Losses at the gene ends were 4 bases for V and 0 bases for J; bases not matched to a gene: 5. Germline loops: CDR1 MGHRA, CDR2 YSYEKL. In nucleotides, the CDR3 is TGCGCCAGCAGCCTCGGACAGGGGGCACTCTCTGGAAACACCATATATTTT. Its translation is CASSLGQGALSGNTIYF.

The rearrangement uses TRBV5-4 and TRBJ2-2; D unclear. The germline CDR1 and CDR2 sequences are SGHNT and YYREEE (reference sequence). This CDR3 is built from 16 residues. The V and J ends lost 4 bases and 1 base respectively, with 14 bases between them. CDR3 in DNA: TGTGCCAGCAGCCCCGAACCGACCGAGAACACCGGGGAGCTGTTTTTT. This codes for CASSPEPTENTGELFF.

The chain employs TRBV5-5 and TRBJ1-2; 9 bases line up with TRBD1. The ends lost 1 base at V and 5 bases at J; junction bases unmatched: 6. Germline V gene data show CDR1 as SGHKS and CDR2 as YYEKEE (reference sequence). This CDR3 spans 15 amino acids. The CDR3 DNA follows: TGTGCCAGCAGCTTGACCGGGACAGGGAGGTATGGCTACACCTTC. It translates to CASSLTGTGRYGYTF.

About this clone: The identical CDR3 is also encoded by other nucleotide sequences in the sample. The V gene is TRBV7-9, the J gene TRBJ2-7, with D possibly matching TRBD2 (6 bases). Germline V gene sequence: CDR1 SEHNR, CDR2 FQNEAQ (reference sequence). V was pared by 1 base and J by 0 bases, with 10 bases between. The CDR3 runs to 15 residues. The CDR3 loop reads CASSLGTGSSYEQYF. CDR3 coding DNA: TGTGCCAGCAGCTTAGGTACCGGGAGCTCCTACGAGCAGTACTTC.

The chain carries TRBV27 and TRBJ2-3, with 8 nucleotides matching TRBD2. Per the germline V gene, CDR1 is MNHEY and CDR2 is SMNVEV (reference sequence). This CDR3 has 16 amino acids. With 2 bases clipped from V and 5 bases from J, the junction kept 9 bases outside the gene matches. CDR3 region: CASSLLAGGLGDTQYF. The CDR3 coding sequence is TGTGCCAGCAGTTTACTGGCGGGGGGCCTTGGAGATACGCAGTATTTT.

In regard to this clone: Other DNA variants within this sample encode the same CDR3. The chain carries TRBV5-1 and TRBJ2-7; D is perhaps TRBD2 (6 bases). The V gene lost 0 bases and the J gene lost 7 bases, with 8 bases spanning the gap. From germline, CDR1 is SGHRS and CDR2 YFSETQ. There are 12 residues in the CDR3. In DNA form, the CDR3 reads TGCGCCAGCAGCTTGGCGGGGGATGAGCAGTACTTC. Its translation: CASSLAGDEQYF.

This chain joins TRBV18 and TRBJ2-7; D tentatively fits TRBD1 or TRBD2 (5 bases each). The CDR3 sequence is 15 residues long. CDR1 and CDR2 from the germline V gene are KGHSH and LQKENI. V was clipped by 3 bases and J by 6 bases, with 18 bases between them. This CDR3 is CASSPMGDLRSEQYF. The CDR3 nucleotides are TGTGCCAGCTCACCGATGGGGGATTTGAGGTCCGAGCAGTACTTC. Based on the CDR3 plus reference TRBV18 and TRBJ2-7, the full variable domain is NAGVMQNPRHLVRRRGQEARLRCSPMKGHSHVYWYRQLPEEGLKFMVYLQKENIIDESGMPKERFSAEFPKEGPSILRIQQVVRGDSAAYFCASSPMGDLRSEQYFGPGTRLTVT.

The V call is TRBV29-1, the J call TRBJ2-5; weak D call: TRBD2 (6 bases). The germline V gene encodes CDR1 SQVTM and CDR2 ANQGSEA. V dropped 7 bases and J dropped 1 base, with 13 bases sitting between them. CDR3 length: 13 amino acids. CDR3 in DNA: TGCAGCGGTCATAAAGCGGGCCAAGAGACCCAGTACTTC. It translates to CSGHKAGQETQYF. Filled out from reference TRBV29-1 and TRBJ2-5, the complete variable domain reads SAVISQKPSRDICQRGTSLTIQCQVDSQVTMMFWYRQQPGQSLTLIATANQGSEATYESGFVIDKFPISRPNLTFSTLTVSNMSPEDSSIYLCSGHKAGQETQYFGPGTRLLVL.

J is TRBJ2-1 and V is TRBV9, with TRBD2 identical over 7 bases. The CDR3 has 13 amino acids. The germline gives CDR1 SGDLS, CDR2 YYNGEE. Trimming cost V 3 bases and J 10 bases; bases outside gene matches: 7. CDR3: CASSAGRESEQFF. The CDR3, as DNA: TGTGCCAGCAGCGCAGGGCGGGAGTCGGAGCAGTTCTTC.

The CDR3 here is CASSLDLISDTQYF. In nucleotides, the CDR3 is TGTGCCAGCAGCTTAGATCTTATATCAGATACGCAGTATTTT. The V and J genes are TRBV13 and TRBJ2-3; D uncertain. The germline V gene encodes CDR1 PRHDT and CDR2 FYEKMQ (reference sequence). CDR3 length: 14 residues. The ends were cut back, 1 base at V and 4 bases at J, with 9 bases in the middle.

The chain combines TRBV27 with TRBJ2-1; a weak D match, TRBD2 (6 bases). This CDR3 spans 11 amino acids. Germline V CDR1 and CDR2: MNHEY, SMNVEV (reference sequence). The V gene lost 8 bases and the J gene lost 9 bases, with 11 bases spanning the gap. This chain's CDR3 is CASGEGGEQFF. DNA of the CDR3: TGTGCCAGCGGCGAGGGAGGTGAGCAGTTCTTC.

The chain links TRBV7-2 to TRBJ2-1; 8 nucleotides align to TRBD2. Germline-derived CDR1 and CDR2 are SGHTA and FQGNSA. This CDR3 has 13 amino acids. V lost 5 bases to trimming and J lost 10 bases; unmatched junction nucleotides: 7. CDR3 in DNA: TGTGCCAGCAGCGCCCCACCGGGGGGGGAGCAGTTCTTC. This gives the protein CASSAPPGGEQFF.

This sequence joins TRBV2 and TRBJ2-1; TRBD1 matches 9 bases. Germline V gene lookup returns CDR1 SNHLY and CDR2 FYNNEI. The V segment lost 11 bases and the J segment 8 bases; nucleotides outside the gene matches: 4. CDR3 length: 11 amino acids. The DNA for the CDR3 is TGTGCCGGAAGACAGGGGGATGAGCAGTTCTTC. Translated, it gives CAGRQGDEQFF.

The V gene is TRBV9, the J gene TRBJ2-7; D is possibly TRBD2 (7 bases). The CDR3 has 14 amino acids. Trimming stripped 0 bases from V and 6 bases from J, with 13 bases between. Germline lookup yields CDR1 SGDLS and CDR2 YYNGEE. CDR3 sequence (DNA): TGTGCCAGCAGCGTAGCTACGGGGGGCAGCGAGCAGTACTTC. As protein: CASSVATGGSEQYF.

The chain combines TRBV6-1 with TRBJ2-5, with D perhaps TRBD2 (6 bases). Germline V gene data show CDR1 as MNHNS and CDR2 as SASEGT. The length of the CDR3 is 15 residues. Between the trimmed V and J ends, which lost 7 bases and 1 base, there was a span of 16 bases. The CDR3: CASNTAGDPQETQYF. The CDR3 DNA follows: TGTGCCAGCAATACAGCGGGCGACCCCCAAGAGACCCAGTACTTC.

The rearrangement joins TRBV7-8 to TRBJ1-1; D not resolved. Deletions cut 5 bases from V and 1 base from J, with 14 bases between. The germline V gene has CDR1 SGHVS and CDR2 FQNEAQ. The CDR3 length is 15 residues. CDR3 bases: TGTGCCAGCAGCCCGCAGACTGGTGGGAACACTGAAGCTTTCTTT. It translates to CASSPQTGGNTEAFF.

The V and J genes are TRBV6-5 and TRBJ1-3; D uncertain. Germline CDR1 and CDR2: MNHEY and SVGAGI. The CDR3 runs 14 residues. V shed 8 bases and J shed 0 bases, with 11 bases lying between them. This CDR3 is CASGPGSSGNTIYF. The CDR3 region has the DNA TGTGCCAGCGGCCCGGGAAGCTCTGGAAACACCATATATTTT.

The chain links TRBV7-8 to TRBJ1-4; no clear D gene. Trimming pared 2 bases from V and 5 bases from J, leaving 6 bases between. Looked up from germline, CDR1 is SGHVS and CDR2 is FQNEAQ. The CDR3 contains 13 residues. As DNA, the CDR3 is TGTGCCAGCAGCTTACTAGCAAATGAAAAACTGTTTTTT. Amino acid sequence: CASSLLANEKLFF.

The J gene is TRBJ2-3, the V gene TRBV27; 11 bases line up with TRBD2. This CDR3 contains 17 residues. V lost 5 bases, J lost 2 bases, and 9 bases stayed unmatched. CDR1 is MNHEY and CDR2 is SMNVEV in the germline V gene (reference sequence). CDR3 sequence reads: CASSLLGTSGTTDTQYF. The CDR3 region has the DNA TGTGCCAGCAGTCTCCTCGGGACTAGCGGAACCACAGATACGCAGTATTTT.

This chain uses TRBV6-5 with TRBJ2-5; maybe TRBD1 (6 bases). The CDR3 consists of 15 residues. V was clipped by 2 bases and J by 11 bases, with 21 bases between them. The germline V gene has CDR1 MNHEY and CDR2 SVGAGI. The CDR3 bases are TGTGCCAGCAGTTACGACGACAACTTTAACAGGGAGCAGTACTTC. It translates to CASSYDDNFNREQYF.

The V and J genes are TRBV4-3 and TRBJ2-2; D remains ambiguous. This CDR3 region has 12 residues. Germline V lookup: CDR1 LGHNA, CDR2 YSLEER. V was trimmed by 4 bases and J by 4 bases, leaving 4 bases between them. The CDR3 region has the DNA TGCGCCAGCAGCCCGAGCACCGGGGAGCTGTTTTTT. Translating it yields CASSPSTGELFF.

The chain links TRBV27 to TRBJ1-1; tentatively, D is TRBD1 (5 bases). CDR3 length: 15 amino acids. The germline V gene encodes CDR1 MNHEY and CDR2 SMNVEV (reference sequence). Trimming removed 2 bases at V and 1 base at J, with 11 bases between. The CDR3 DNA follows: TGTGCCAGCAGTTTAGCAGGGCTCCCGAACACTGAAGCTTTCTTT. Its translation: CASSLAGLPNTEAFF.

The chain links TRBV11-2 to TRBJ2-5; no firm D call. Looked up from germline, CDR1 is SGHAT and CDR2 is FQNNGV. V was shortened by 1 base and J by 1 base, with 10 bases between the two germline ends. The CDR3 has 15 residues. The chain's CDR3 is CASSLGDLVQETQYF. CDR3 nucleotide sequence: TGTGCCAGCAGCTTAGGAGATTTAGTCCAAGAGACCCAGTACTTC.

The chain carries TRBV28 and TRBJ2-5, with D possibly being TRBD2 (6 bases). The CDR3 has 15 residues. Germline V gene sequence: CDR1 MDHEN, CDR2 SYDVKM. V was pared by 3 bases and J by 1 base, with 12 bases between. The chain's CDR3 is CASSFVGGVQETQYF. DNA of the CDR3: TGTGCCAGCAGTTTCGTCGGAGGGGTCCAAGAGACCCAGTACTTC.

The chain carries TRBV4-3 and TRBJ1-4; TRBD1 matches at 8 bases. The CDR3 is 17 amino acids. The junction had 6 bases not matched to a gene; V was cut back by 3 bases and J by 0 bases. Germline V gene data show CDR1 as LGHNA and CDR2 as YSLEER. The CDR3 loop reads CASSQGSGGATNEKLFF. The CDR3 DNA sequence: TGCGCCAGCAGCCAGGGGTCAGGGGGCGCAACTAATGAAAAACTGTTTTTT.

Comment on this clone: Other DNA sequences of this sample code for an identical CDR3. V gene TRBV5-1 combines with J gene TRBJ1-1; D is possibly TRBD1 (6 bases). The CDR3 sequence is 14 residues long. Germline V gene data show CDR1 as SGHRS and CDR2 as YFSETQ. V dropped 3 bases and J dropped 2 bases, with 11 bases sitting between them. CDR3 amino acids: CASSWRTENTEAFF. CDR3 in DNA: TGCGCCAGCAGCTGGCGGACAGAAAACACTGAAGCTTTCTTT. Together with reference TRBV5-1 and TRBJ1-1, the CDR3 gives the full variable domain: KAGVTQTPRYLIKTRGQQVTLSCSPISGHRSVSWYQQTPGQGLQFLFEYFSETQRNKGNFPGRFSGRQFSNSRSEMNVSTLELGDSALYLCASSWRTENTEAFFGQGTRLTVV.

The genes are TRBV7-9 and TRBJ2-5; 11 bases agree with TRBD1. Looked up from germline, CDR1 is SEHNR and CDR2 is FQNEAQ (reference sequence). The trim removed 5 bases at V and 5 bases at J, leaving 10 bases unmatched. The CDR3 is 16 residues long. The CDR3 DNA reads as TGTGCCAGCAGCCTACTTAGGACAGGGGGCGAGGAGACCCAGTACTTC. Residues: CASSLLRTGGEETQYF.

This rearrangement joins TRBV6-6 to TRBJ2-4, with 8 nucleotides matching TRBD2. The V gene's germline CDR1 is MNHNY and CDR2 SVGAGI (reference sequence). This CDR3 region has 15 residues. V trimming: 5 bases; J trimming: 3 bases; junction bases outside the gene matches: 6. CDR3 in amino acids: CASSPMAGGKNIQYF. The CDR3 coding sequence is TGTGCCAGCAGTCCTATGGCGGGAGGCAAAAACATTCAGTACTTC.